The 19 T cell receptor beta chains presented below share a single source sample, sequenced in a study of cytomegalovirus exposure and HLA in healthy donors. Sequencing was performed with immunoSEQ multiplex PCR; in TCRdb, only in-frame clones are kept and a portion is missing. The sample yields around 150,000 clones, 70% to 90% seen once. The sample comprised PBMCs. The receptors here all came from a woman in her late teens or twenties in good health and CMV-seropositive.

This chain links TRBV5-4 with TRBJ2-1, with 10 positions matching TRBD1. The length of the CDR3 is 15 residues. J gave up 3 bases and V 4 bases, and 4 bases lay outside the gene matches. Germline CDR1 is SGHNT and CDR2 is YYREEE (reference sequence). CDR3 sequence: CASSSGQGGYNEQFF. CDR3 DNA sequence: TGTGCCAGCAGCAGCGGACAGGGGGGCTACAATGAGCAGTTCTTC.

This clone occurred once. The rearrangement links TRBV27 to TRBJ2-5; 8 nucleotides agree with TRBD1. The CDR3 sequence is 14 residues long. The germline V gene has CDR1 MNHEY and CDR2 SMNVEV (reference sequence). Trimming removed 3 bases from V and 5 bases from J; junction bases left unmatched: 5. CDR3 residues: CASSFSTGAETQYF. DNA of the CDR3: TGTGCCAGCAGTTTTTCGACAGGGGCTGAGACCCAGTACTTC.

This clone turned up a few times. This chain connects TRBV6-6 to TRBJ2-3; no reliable D call. Germline CDR1 reads MNHNY; CDR2 reads SVGAGI (reference sequence). V was pared by 8 bases and J by 4 bases, with 13 bases between. The CDR3 totals 13 residues. As DNA, the CDR3 is TGTGCCAGCTGTCCGGTCTACTCAGATACGCAGTATTTT. It encodes CASCPVYSDTQYF.

The rearrangement joins TRBV2 to TRBJ2-6, with a weak D call TRBD2 (6 bases). Trimming left V 2 bases short and J 5 bases short, with 28 bases between. Germline-derived CDR1 and CDR2 are SNHLY and FYNNEI. The CDR3 runs 21 residues. DNA for the CDR3: TGTGCCAGCAGTGAATGGTTCCTCCCGGGCCTCGGAGGGGAACGGGCCAACGTCCTGACTTTC. Its translation: CASSEWFLPGLGGERANVLTF.

J is TRBJ1-2 and V is TRBV12-2. TRBV12-2 is recorded as a pseudogene. The CDR3 has 16 residues. The CDR3 sequence is CASRLVTKAGVHGYTF. CDR3 sequence (DNA): TGTGCAAGTCGCTTAGTCACTAAGGCCGGGGTTCATGGCTACACCTTC.

V and J are TRBV29-1 and TRBJ2-3, with 9 bases aligning to TRBD1. Germline trimming cut 5 bases from V and 6 bases from J; bases unmatched to any gene: 3. CDR3 size: 12 residues. Germline CDR1 SQVTM, CDR2 ANQGSEA. DNA for the CDR3: TGCAGCGTTAAACAGGGGGCGGATACGCAGTATTTT. Its protein product is CSVKQGADTQYF.

This clone came up a few times. This chain links TRBV15 with TRBJ1-6; D is ambiguous. There are 13 residues in the CDR3. V gave up 4 bases and J gave up 4 bases, with 5 bases separating them. Germline CDR1 reads LNHNV; CDR2 reads YYDKDF (reference sequence). The CDR3 nucleotides read TGTGCCACCAGCAACAGATATAATTCACCCCTCCACTTT. Translating it yields CATSNRYNSPLHF.

This chain joins TRBV28 and TRBJ2-3, with 7 bases lining up with TRBD2. V shed 7 bases and J 3 bases; nucleotides not matched to a gene: 7. The germline V gene encodes CDR1 MDHEN and CDR2 SYDVKM. The CDR3 extends over 14 amino acids. In DNA form, the CDR3 reads TGTGCCAGCAAGAGGCGGGAGAATACAGATACGCAGTATTTT. Encoded protein: CASKRRENTDTQYF.

This chain connects TRBV5-4 to TRBJ1-1; a possible D gene is TRBD1 (6 bases). The CDR3 has 15 amino acids. Germline loops: CDR1 SGHNT, CDR2 YYREEE (reference sequence). V was pared by 3 bases and J by 4 bases, with 16 bases between. The CDR3 loop is CASSYETGRGTEAFF. CDR3 sequence (DNA): TGTGCCAGCAGCTACGAGACAGGTAGGGGCACTGAAGCTTTCTTT.

This rearrangement joins TRBV5-4 to TRBJ2-7; D ambiguous. The V end was cut by 0 bases, the J end by 5 bases, with 12 bases between. CDR3 size: 14 residues. CDR1 is SGHNT, CDR2 YYREEE, per germline (reference sequence). The CDR3 loop is CASSLAHSLNEQYF. The CDR3 DNA is TGTGCCAGCAGCTTGGCCCACAGTTTGAACGAGCAGTACTTC.

The gene calls are TRBV19 and TRBJ1-6; a weak D match, TRBD1 (5 bases). V shed 3 bases and J shed 8 bases, with 11 bases lying between them. Germline-derived CDR1 and CDR2 are LNHDA and SQIVND (reference sequence). The CDR3 runs to 14 residues. The CDR3 coding sequence is TGTGCCAGTAGTATCCCAGGGAGGGATTCACCCCTCCACTTT. It translates to CASSIPGRDSPLHF. Combining the CDR3 with reference TRBV19 and TRBJ1-6 gives the whole variable domain DGGITQSPKYLFRKEGQNVTLSCEQNLNHDAMYWYRQDPGQGLRLIYYSQIVNDFQKGDIAEGYSVSREKKESFPLTVTSAQKNPTAFYLCASSIPGRDSPLHFGNGTRLTVT.

V usage is TRBV5-1 and J usage is TRBJ1-2; 8 bases map to TRBD1. This CDR3 spans 12 amino acids. Germline-derived CDR1 and CDR2 are SGHRS and YFSETQ. Trimming removed 0 bases from V and 8 bases from J; junction bases left unmatched: 0. CDR3 in DNA: TGCGCCAGCAGCTTGGGACAGGGGGGCTACACCTTC. Encoded protein: CASSLGQGGYTF.

This clone was picked up a small number of times. The V gene is TRBV5-1, the J gene TRBJ2-7, with TRBD1 matching 10 bases. V gave up 3 bases and J gave up 6 bases; unmatched junction bases: 6. Germline lookup yields CDR1 SGHRS and CDR2 YFSETQ. The length of the CDR3 is 14 residues. The CDR3 sequence is CASSYGDRGGEQYF. In nucleotides, the CDR3 is TGCGCCAGCAGCTACGGGGACAGGGGAGGCGAGCAGTACTTC.

The chain joins TRBV30 to TRBJ1-5; D possibly corresponds to TRBD1 (5 bases). Per the germline V gene, CDR1 is GTSNPN and CDR2 is SVGIG (reference sequence). Deletions cut 5 bases from V and 4 bases from J, with 9 bases between. This CDR3 has 12 amino acids. CDR3 nucleotide sequence: TGTGCCTGGGGGGGAGGGAATCAGCCCCAGCATTTT. It is translated as CAWGGGNQPQHF.

The CDR3 loop is CASSMQVDTEAFF. In DNA, the CDR3 is TGTGCCAGTAGTATGCAGGTGGACACTGAAGCTTTCTTT. The chain joins TRBV19 to TRBJ1-1; D not resolved. The CDR3 length is 13 residues. The germline V gene has CDR1 LNHDA and CDR2 SQIVND (reference sequence). V shed 3 bases and J shed 3 bases, with 8 bases lying between them. Based on the CDR3 plus reference TRBV19 and TRBJ1-1, the full variable domain is DGGITQSPKYLFRKEGQNVTLSCEQNLNHDAMYWYRQDPGQGLRLIYYSQIVNDFQKGDIAEGYSVSREKKESFPLTVTSAQKNPTAFYLCASSMQVDTEAFFGQGTRLTVV.

This clone has just one count. This CDR3 reads CASSYSISLYNEQFF. DNA for the CDR3: TGTGCCAGCAGTTACTCGATTTCACTCTACAATGAGCAGTTCTTC. The rearrangement uses TRBV6-6 and TRBJ2-1; D not resolved. Trimming shortened V by 0 bases and J by 3 bases, and 9 bases separated the two germline ends. The CDR3 runs to 15 residues. Germline V gives CDR1 MNHNY, CDR2 SVGAGI (reference sequence).

With respect to this clone: Other DNA sequences in the same sample also yield this CDR3. V gene TRBV30 combines with J gene TRBJ1-2; 8 bases line up with TRBD1. V shed 2 bases, J shed 4 bases, and the junction held 3 bases outside the gene matches. CDR1 GTSNPN and CDR2 SVGIG come from the germline V gene (reference sequence). CDR3 length equals 13 residues. CDR3 coding DNA: TGTGCCTGGAGTAGGGACAGGCCCTATGGCTACACCTTC. This sequence encodes CAWSRDRPYGYTF.

The chain employs TRBV4-3 and TRBJ1-1; no clear D. Germline CDR1 is LGHNA and CDR2 is YSLEER. This CDR3 has 14 amino acids. V lost 0 bases, J lost 5 bases, and 10 bases lay in between. CDR3 sequence (DNA): TGCGCCAGCAGCCAAGATGAGTTGTGGACTGAAGCTTTCTTT. Translated: CASSQDELWTEAFF.

This clone was detected a few times. The chain uses TRBV6-5 and TRBJ2-7; TRBD1 might be the D (5 bases). Germline lookup yields CDR1 MNHEY and CDR2 SVGAGI. This CDR3 region has 14 residues. V was clipped by 6 bases and J by 3 bases, with 15 bases between them. The CDR3 reads CASSPDTGVYEQYF. CDR3 nucleotides: TGTGCCAGCAGCCCAGATACAGGAGTCTACGAGCAGTACTTC.